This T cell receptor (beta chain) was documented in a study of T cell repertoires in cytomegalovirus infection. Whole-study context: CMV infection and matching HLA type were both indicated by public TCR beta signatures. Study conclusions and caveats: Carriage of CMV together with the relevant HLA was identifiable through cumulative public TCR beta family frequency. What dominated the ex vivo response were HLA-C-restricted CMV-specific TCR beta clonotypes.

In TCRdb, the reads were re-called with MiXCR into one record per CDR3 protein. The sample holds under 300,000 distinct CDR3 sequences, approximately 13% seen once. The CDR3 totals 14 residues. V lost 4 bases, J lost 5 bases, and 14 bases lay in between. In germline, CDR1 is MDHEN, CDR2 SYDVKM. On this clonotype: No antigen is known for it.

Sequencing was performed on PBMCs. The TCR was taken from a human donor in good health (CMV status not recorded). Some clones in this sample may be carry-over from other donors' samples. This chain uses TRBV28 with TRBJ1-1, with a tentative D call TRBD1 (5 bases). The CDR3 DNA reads TGTGCCAGCAGTTACCACGGGGGACGGACTGAAGCTTTCTTT. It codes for CASSYHGGRTEAFF.